Shown below are 26 T cell receptor beta chains from a single sample sequenced in a study of identical twins. TCRdb re-called the 5' RACE reads through MiXCR, storing one row per CDR3 protein. The sample has roughly 250,000 distinct CDR3 sequences, 11% to 15% seen once. Sequencing was done on a sample of memory (CD45RO+) T cells sorted from blood. The receptors originated from a woman younger than 35 in good health.

Note on this clonotype: This may be a read error, as it is one base from a much larger clone. This chain connects TRBV5-1 to TRBJ2-1, with TRBD2 identical over 13 bases. Looked up from germline, CDR1 is SGHRS and CDR2 is YFSETQ. The length of the CDR3 is 15 residues. V shed 0 bases, J shed 7 bases, and the junction held 1 base outside the gene matches. CDR3 sequence (DNA): TGCGCCAGCAGCTTGGCACTAGCGGGAGGGAATGAGCAGTTCTTC. Its protein is CASSLALAGGNEQFF.

This clonotype was seen a handful of times. The V gene is TRBV12-5, the J gene TRBJ1-1; D might be TRBD1 (5 bases). CDR3 length: 15 residues. Germline CDR1 reads LGHNT; CDR2 reads FRNRAP. V dropped 2 bases and J dropped 1 base, with 11 bases sitting between them. DNA for the CDR3: TGTGCTAGTGGTTTGAGTCAGGGATCGAACACTGAAGCTTTCTTT. Its protein is CASGLSQGSNTEAFF.

This clonotype was detected many times. This chain uses TRBV15 with TRBJ1-6; 7 positions agree with TRBD1. CDR1 is LNHNV and CDR2 is YYDKDF in the germline V gene (reference sequence). The CDR3 contains 16 residues. V lost 2 bases and J lost 4; bases outside the gene matches: 5. The CDR3 nucleotides read TGTGCCACCAGCAGACGGTTGGGACAGTATAATTCACCCCTCCACTTT. This gives the protein CATSRRLGQYNSPLHF.

The CDR3 DNA reads TGTGCCAGCAGGGGGGGACAGGGGGGAAACTATGGCTACACCTTC. It specifies CASRGGQGGNYGYTF. The genes are TRBV12-3 or TRBV12-4 and TRBJ1-2; 11 positions agree with TRBD1. V shed 6 bases, J shed 2 bases, and the junction held 5 bases outside the gene matches. The CDR3 totals 15 residues.

This clonotype was recorded at least ten times. The chain uses TRBV7-8 and TRBJ2-1, with 7 bases fitting TRBD1. With 5 bases clipped from V and 5 bases from J, the junction kept 6 bases outside the gene matches. This CDR3 contains 14 residues. The germline gives CDR1 SGHVS, CDR2 FQNEAQ. The CDR3: CASSRDRADNEQFF. The CDR3 nucleotides read TGTGCCAGCAGCAGAGACAGGGCAGACAATGAGCAGTTCTTC.

This clonotype was seen many times. The chain carries TRBV24-1 and TRBJ2-5; weak D call: TRBD1 (6 bases). Deletions cut 4 bases from V and 4 bases from J, with 9 bases between. CDR1 is KGHDR and CDR2 is SFDVKD in the germline V gene. The CDR3 has 13 amino acids. CDR3 in amino acids: CATSEGARETQYF. The DNA of the CDR3 is TGTGCCACCAGTGAGGGGGCGCGAGAGACCCAGTACTTC.

The genes are TRBV20-1 and TRBJ1-5, with D maybe TRBD1 (6 bases). Germline V gives CDR1 DFQATT, CDR2 SNEGSKA (reference sequence). The CDR3 extends over 14 amino acids. Trimming shortened V by 1 base and J by 7 bases, and 14 bases separated the two germline ends. CDR3 loop: CSARGGAPGQPQHF. DNA for the CDR3: TGCAGTGCTAGAGGGGGGGCTCCGGGACAGCCCCAGCATTTT.

This chain connects TRBV6-5 to TRBJ1-1, with 7 positions matching TRBD1. CDR3 length: 13 amino acids. CDR1 and CDR2 (germline): MNHEY, SVGAGI. V lost 2 bases to trimming and J lost 8 bases; unmatched junction nucleotides: 5. This CDR3 is CASSYPDRDEAFF. CDR3 DNA sequence: TGTGCCAGCAGTTACCCCGACAGGGACGAAGCTTTCTTT.

The chain recombines TRBV6-5 with TRBJ2-5, with a weak D call TRBD1 (6 bases). CDR1 is MNHEY, CDR2 SVGAGI, per germline. V lost 0 bases to trimming and J lost 4 bases, with 6 bases between them. The CDR3 has 13 residues. The CDR3 spells CASSYSTGETQYF. CDR3 coding DNA: TGTGCCAGCAGTTACTCGACAGGAGAGACCCAGTACTTC.

Only one count was recorded for this clonotype. A much bigger clone sits one base away, suggesting this may be a read error. The rearrangement uses TRBV6-1 and TRBJ2-5; no definite D call. Trimming stripped 8 bases from V and 2 bases from J, with 15 bases between. This CDR3 region has 14 residues. Looked up from germline, CDR1 is MNHNS and CDR2 is SASEGT. DNA of the CDR3: TGTGCCAGCGCAACGGGTTTCCCTCAAGAGACCCAGTACTTC. Translating it yields CASATGFPQETQYF.

The table lists this clonotype with a few counts. This chain links TRBV20-1 with TRBJ2-2; weak D call: TRBD2 (7 bases). CDR1 is DFQATT and CDR2 is SNEGSKA in the germline V gene (reference sequence). This CDR3 comprises 16 residues. Deletions cut 3 bases from V and 4 bases from J, with 18 bases between. CDR3 region: CSASGARGALTGELFF. CDR3 DNA: TGCAGTGCTAGCGGAGCTCGGGGGGCCCTCACCGGGGAGCTGTTTTTT.

This clonotype was counted at least ten times. The gene calls are TRBV7-9 and TRBJ2-1; 7 bases line up with TRBD2. CDR1 SEHNR and CDR2 FQNEAQ come from the germline V gene (reference sequence). This CDR3 comprises 16 residues. The V gene end was trimmed by 5 bases and the J gene end by 0 bases; junction bases not matched to a gene: 7. In DNA, the CDR3 is TGTGCCAGCAGCGGGGAGGGCGGGAGCTCCTACAATGAGCAGTTCTTC. Translated, it gives CASSGEGGSSYNEQFF.

J is TRBJ2-1 and V is TRBV24-1, with 8 bases identical to TRBD2. V trimming: 3 bases; J trimming: 3 bases; junction bases outside the gene matches: 3. CDR1 and CDR2 (germline): KGHDR, SFDVKD. This CDR3 region has 15 residues. CDR3 bases: TGTGCCACCAGTGATCCGGCGGGAGGCTACAATGAGCAGTTCTTC. The encoded protein is CATSDPAGGYNEQFF.

The genes are TRBV5-1 and TRBJ2-1, with D perhaps assigned TRBD1 or TRBD2 (5 bases each). This CDR3 is built from 14 residues. Germline V CDR1 and CDR2: SGHRS, YFSETQ. V was pared by 0 bases and J by 5 bases, with 9 bases between. This CDR3 reads CASSLGDVNNEQFF. CDR3 coding DNA: TGCGCCAGCAGCTTGGGGGACGTAAACAATGAGCAGTTCTTC.

The chain's CDR3 is CAWSPAGGFGELFF. CDR3 DNA: TGTGCCTGGAGTCCAGCGGGAGGATTCGGGGAGCTGTTTTTT. V and J are TRBV30 and TRBJ2-2; 9 nucleotides align to TRBD2. V dropped 2 bases and J dropped 7; count of bases not matched to a gene: 5. The CDR3 runs 14 residues. The germline V gene has CDR1 GTSNPN and CDR2 SVGIG (reference sequence).

The V gene is TRBV19, the J gene TRBJ2-2; D unclear. The CDR3 extends over 13 amino acids. V was trimmed by 9 bases and J by 4 bases, leaving 12 bases between them. Germline CDR1 and CDR2: LNHDA and SQIVND (reference sequence). CDR3 DNA sequence: TGTGCCAGCCTGCCTAGGAGCACCGGGGAGCTGTTTTTT. This encodes CASLPRSTGELFF.

This clonotype was counted at least ten times. V and J are TRBV10-3 and TRBJ1-5, with a weak D call TRBD1 (5 bases). The V end lost 7 bases, the J end lost 3 bases, and 10 bases lay between the germline ends. This CDR3 contains 13 residues. Per germline, CDR1 ENHRY and CDR2 SYGVKD. DNA of the CDR3: TGTGCCATCAAGGGGAGTGACAATCAGCCCCAGCATTTT. Protein sequence: CAIKGSDNQPQHF.

This clonotype was observed a handful of times. V is TRBV2 and J is TRBJ2-4, with a possible D match to TRBD2 (5 bases). Germline loops: CDR1 SNHLY, CDR2 FYNNEI. The ends were cut back, 8 bases at V and 8 bases at J, with 16 bases in the middle. This CDR3 region has 13 residues. The CDR3 here is CASGTGLRDIQYF. CDR3 in DNA: TGTGCCAGCGGAACCGGGCTGAGGGACATTCAGTACTTC. The whole variable domain, filled in from reference TRBV2 and TRBJ2-4, reads EPEVTQTPSHQVTQMGQEVILRCVPISNHLYFYWYRQILGQKVEFLVSFYNNEISEKSEIFDDQFSVERPDGSNFTLKIRSTKLEDSAMYFCASGTGLRDIQYFGAGTRLSVL.

This clonotype was seen a few times. V and J are TRBV6-1 and TRBJ1-4; 7 nucleotides agree with TRBD1. CDR1 is MNHNS, CDR2 SASEGT, per germline. After removal of 2 bases from V and 14 bases from J, the junction contained 11 bases not matched to a gene. The CDR3 is 14 residues long. The DNA of the CDR3 is TGTGCCAGCAGTGAACAAAGGGGACAGAGTATCCTGTTTTTT. Its protein product is CASSEQRGQSILFF.

The rearrangement joins TRBV20-1 to TRBJ2-1; 7 bases agree with TRBD2. The length of the CDR3 is 15 residues. J was trimmed by 0 bases and V by 1 base; bases with no gene match: 3. Germline V lookup: CDR1 DFQATT, CDR2 SNEGSKA (reference sequence). The CDR3: CSARAGGRSYNEQFF. CDR3 coding DNA: TGCAGTGCTAGAGCGGGAGGACGCTCCTACAATGAGCAGTTCTTC.

This clonotype turned up a few times. This chain joins TRBV12-3 or TRBV12-4 and TRBJ1-5; D unresolved. The CDR3 is 16 residues long. Trimming stripped 1 base from V and 9 bases from J, with 19 bases between. Here the CDR3 reads CASSLGGGRLRGPQHF. As DNA, the CDR3 is TGTGCCAGCAGTTTAGGAGGCGGACGGCTGCGGGGGCCCCAGCATTTT.

The table lists this clonotype with a few counts. The chain carries TRBV4-2 and TRBJ1-1, with no clear D. Trimming pared 1 base from V and 5 bases from J, leaving 11 bases between. This CDR3 is built from 14 residues. The germline gives CDR1 LGHNA, CDR2 YNFKEQ. DNA for the CDR3: TGTGCCAGCAGCCAAGTAATCGGGTATACTGAAGCTTTCTTT. It translates to CASSQVIGYTEAFF.

This clonotype came up a few times. V gene TRBV12-3 or TRBV12-4 combines with J gene TRBJ1-1; D is ambiguous. This CDR3 is built from 15 residues. V dropped 1 base and J dropped 7 bases, with 16 bases sitting between them. The CDR3 spells CASSLGPGRAIEAFF. In nucleotides, the CDR3 is TGTGCCAGCAGTTTAGGCCCCGGGAGAGCCATTGAAGCTTTCTTT.

The table lists this clonotype with a few counts. This chain joins TRBV6-2 or TRBV6-3 and TRBJ2-7; no firm D call. The CDR3 length is 15 residues. Per germline, CDR1 MNHEY and CDR2 SVGEGT. V was cut by 4 bases and J by 1 base, with 14 bases left in between. Written as DNA, the CDR3 is TGTGCCAGCAGTTTACTCGACTCCCGTTCCTACGAGCAGTACTTC. Encoded protein: CASSLLDSRSYEQYF.

This clonotype was observed a few times. This chain links TRBV7-9 with TRBJ2-7; D uncertain. V lost 4 bases to trimming and J lost 0 bases, with 7 bases between them. The germline V gene has CDR1 SEHNR and CDR2 FQNEAQ (reference sequence). This CDR3 spans 13 amino acids. CDR3 in amino acids: CASSSKSSYEQYF. CDR3 DNA: TGTGCCAGCAGCTCGAAAAGCTCCTACGAGCAGTACTTC.

This clonotype has a handful of counts. In nucleotides, the CDR3 is TGTGCCACCAGCAGAGGGTCTCGGCCCCAGCATTTT. Translated: CATSRGSRPQHF. The chain is built from TRBV15 and TRBJ1-5; no definite D call. Germline CDR1 reads LNHNV; CDR2 reads YYDKDF (reference sequence). The germline V and J ends were trimmed by 1 base and 9 bases, with 7 bases remaining between them. The CDR3 runs 12 residues.